These 30 T cell receptor beta chains were sequenced from one sample in a study of T cell changes during pregnancy in multiple sclerosis. Some clones are missing from TCRdb's copy, which holds only in-frame ones; the method was immunoSEQ multiplex PCR. Here the sample spans about 69,000 clones, approximately 91% being singletons. Material: peripheral blood, obtained before pregnancy. Receptors originate from a female donor with multiple sclerosis, enrolled in a pregnancy study.

The chain uses TRBV9 and TRBJ2-2; TRBD1 matches 7 bases. Germline V lookup: CDR1 SGDLS, CDR2 YYNGEE. With 4 bases clipped from V and 0 bases from J, the junction kept 6 bases outside the gene matches. The CDR3 sequence is 16 residues long. CDR3 region: CASSPQDRSNTGELFF. CDR3 DNA: TGTGCCAGCAGCCCCCAGGACAGGTCGAACACCGGGGAGCTGTTTTTT.

The V gene is TRBV10-3, the J gene TRBJ2-2, with 8 bases fitting TRBD1. Germline CDR1 is ENHRY and CDR2 is SYGVKD. V trimming: 7 bases; J trimming: 4 bases; junction bases outside the gene matches: 8. The CDR3 spans 15 residues. CDR3 coding DNA: TGTGCCATCAAATTGGGACAGGACCTCACCGGGGAGCTGTTTTTT. This gives the protein CAIKLGQDLTGELFF.

The chain links TRBV6-5 to TRBJ1-4; D ambiguous. From germline, CDR1 is MNHEY and CDR2 SVGAGI. Trimming took 3 bases from V and 4 from J, leaving 12 bases between them. This CDR3 contains 15 residues. The CDR3 bases are TGTGCCAGCAGTTATGTGGCGGGAGATAATGAAAAACTGTTTTTT. It codes for CASSYVAGDNEKLFF.

V gene TRBV7-2 combines with J gene TRBJ2-5; tentative D call: TRBD2 (5 bases). This CDR3 comprises 14 residues. Germline CDR1 is SGHTA and CDR2 is FQGNSA. V lost 4 bases, J lost 5 bases, and 14 bases lay in between. The CDR3: CASSSYMEVETQYF. The CDR3, as DNA: TGTGCCAGCAGCTCTTACATGGAGGTGGAGACCCAGTACTTC.

This sequence joins TRBV6-1 and TRBJ1-1; 7 bases fit TRBD1. With 1 base clipped from V and 6 bases from J, the junction kept 11 bases outside the gene matches. The CDR3 contains 16 residues. The germline CDR1 and CDR2 sequences are MNHNS and SASEGT. The CDR3 sequence: CASSEDGHRGRSEAFF. CDR3 nucleotide sequence: TGTGCCAGCAGTGAAGACGGACACAGGGGCCGTTCTGAAGCTTTCTTT.

This clone was observed a few times. In DNA form, the CDR3 reads TGTGCCAGCAGCTTAGAGGGGCTGAGGGGCTACACCTTC. Protein sequence: CASSLEGLRGYTF. The chain is built from TRBV11-2 and TRBJ1-2; D might be TRBD1 (5 bases). The germline gives CDR1 SGHAT, CDR2 FQNNGV. The germline V and J ends were trimmed by 0 bases and 8 bases, with 10 bases remaining between them. CDR3 length: 13 residues. The variable domain in full, completed from reference TRBV11-2 and TRBJ1-2, reads EAGVAQSPRYKIIEKRQSVAFWCNPISGHATLYWYQQILGQGPKLLIQFQNNGVVDDSQLPKDRFSAERLKGVDSTLKIQPAKLEDSAVYLCASSLEGLRGYTFGSGTRLTVV.

The chain recombines TRBV30 with TRBJ2-1, with D possibly TRBD1 on 6 matching bases. The CDR3 has 14 residues. Germline CDR1 GTSNPN, CDR2 SVGIG (reference sequence). V lost 2 bases and J lost 6, with 14 bases in between. The CDR3 coding sequence is TGTGCCTGGAGTCAGGGGACGGGACGCAATGAGCAGTTCTTC. Residues: CAWSQGTGRNEQFF.

The rearrangement joins TRBV5-4 to TRBJ2-2; 9 nucleotides line up with TRBD1. The CDR3 covers 15 residues. The germline gives CDR1 SGHNT, CDR2 YYREEE (reference sequence). The V and J ends lost 3 bases and 5 bases, in that order; junction bases with no gene match: 5. CDR3 coding DNA: TGTGCCAGCAGCTCCGGGACAGGGTGGACCGGGGAGCTGTTTTTT. As protein: CASSSGTGWTGELFF.

In its sample, this clone was seen once. This sequence joins TRBV7-2 and TRBJ2-1; a possible D gene is TRBD2 (5 bases). With 5 bases removed from V and 6 bases from J, the gap between germline ends came to 8 bases. The CDR3 is 12 amino acids. Germline values: CDR1 SGHTA, CDR2 FQGNSA. In DNA form, the CDR3 reads TGTGCCAGCAGCGGCCTAGCCAATGAGCAGTTCTTC. Translating it yields CASSGLANEQFF.

The genes are TRBV5-1 and TRBJ2-2, with 7 bases aligning to TRBD1. This CDR3 has 14 residues. The junction had 3 bases not matched to a gene; V was cut back by 4 bases and J by 3 bases. Per the germline V gene, CDR1 is SGHRS and CDR2 is YFSETQ. The CDR3, as DNA: TGCGCCAGCAGCAGGGGACAGCACACCGGGGAGCTGTTTTTT. Translating gives CASSRGQHTGELFF.

The chain employs TRBV6-5 and TRBJ2-7, with 7 bases fitting TRBD2. V shed 4 bases and J 2 bases; nucleotides not matched to a gene: 5. The CDR3 is 14 residues long. Germline lookup yields CDR1 MNHEY and CDR2 SVGAGI. This chain's CDR3 is CASSWSGATYEQYF. The CDR3 nucleotides read TGTGCCAGCAGTTGGAGCGGGGCAACCTACGAGCAGTACTTC.

In DNA, the CDR3 is TGTGCCAGCAGCTTACTGGCGGAAAACATTCAGTACTTC. This codes for CASSLLAENIQYF. The chain employs TRBV7-2 and TRBJ2-4; D not resolved. The CDR3 has 13 residues. Trimming left V 2 bases short and J 5 bases short, with 7 bases between. Germline V lookup: CDR1 SGHTA, CDR2 FQGNSA.

CDR3 coding DNA: TGCGCCAGCAGCTCCGGGACAGGGGTAACTGAAGCTTTCTTT. This sequence encodes CASSSGTGVTEAFF. The chain carries TRBV5-1 and TRBJ1-1, with TRBD1 identical over 10 bases. The germline gives CDR1 SGHRS, CDR2 YFSETQ. CDR3 size: 14 residues. J gave up 5 bases and V 3 bases, and 4 bases lay outside the gene matches.

This clone was picked up a small number of times. The rearrangement links TRBV2 to TRBJ1-3, with D uncertain. The CDR3 is made up of 15 amino acids. Per germline, CDR1 SNHLY and CDR2 FYNNEI. V was trimmed by 5 bases and J by 9 bases, leaving 20 bases between them. This CDR3 reads CASSPVDILPATIYF. CDR3 DNA: TGTGCCAGCAGTCCGGTAGACATCCTACCCGCCACCATATATTTT.

V is TRBV10-2 and J is TRBJ1-5; 8 bases fit TRBD1. This CDR3 is 19 amino acids long. With 0 bases clipped from V and 0 bases from J, the junction kept 10 bases outside the gene matches. Germline V gene data show CDR1 as WSHSY and CDR2 as SAAADI. The CDR3 loop reads CASSESETGVSDSNQPQHF. CDR3 nucleotide sequence: TGCGCCAGCAGTGAGTCGGAGACAGGGGTTTCGGATAGCAATCAGCCCCAGCATTTT.

The gene calls are TRBV7-3 and TRBJ2-5; TRBD2 matches at 8 bases. The CDR3 runs to 14 residues. Trimming cost V 3 bases and J 2 bases; bases outside gene matches: 2. Per the germline V gene, CDR1 is SGHTA and CDR2 is FQGTGA. In DNA, the CDR3 is TGTGCCAGCAGCTTCGCGGGGGGACAAGAGACCCAGTACTTC. This sequence encodes CASSFAGGQETQYF.

In its sample, this clone was seen a few times. The CDR3 DNA sequence: TGTGCCAGTCGGGGGGCTGTCAATAATTCACCCCTCCACTTT. Translation gives CASRGAVNNSPLHF. The V gene is TRBV19, the J gene TRBJ1-6; possible D gene TRBD1, 6 bases. Germline lookup yields CDR1 LNHDA and CDR2 SQIVND (reference sequence). Trimming took 8 bases from V and 5 from J, leaving 13 bases between them. The CDR3 has 14 residues.

The chain recombines TRBV7-2 with TRBJ2-2; TRBD2 matches at 7 bases. CDR1 is SGHTA, CDR2 FQGNSA, per germline. V lost 5 bases to trimming and J lost 2 bases; unmatched junction nucleotides: 17. This CDR3 has 19 residues. CDR3 loop: CASSRYSGINPPNTGELFF. The CDR3 DNA sequence: TGTGCCAGCAGCCGATACAGCGGGATTAACCCCCCCAACACCGGGGAGCTGTTTTTT.

The CDR3 DNA reads as TGTGCCAGCAGACCCCCCCCCGGACTAGCGGAGTCCTACGAGCAGTACTTC. It encodes CASRPPPGLAESYEQYF. The rearrangement joins TRBV27 to TRBJ2-7; 10 nucleotides align to TRBD2. Trimming took 6 bases from V and 1 from J; bases not matched to a gene: 12. This CDR3 comprises 17 residues. CDR1 is MNHEY and CDR2 is SMNVEV in the germline V gene (reference sequence).

The rearrangement links TRBV29-1 to TRBJ2-7; no firm D call. The V gene's germline CDR1 is SQVTM and CDR2 ANQGSEA. CDR3 size: 12 residues. V was pared by 6 bases and J by 1 base, with 10 bases between. The CDR3 loop reads CSVRSPSYEQYF. DNA for the CDR3: TGCAGCGTACGGTCCCCGTCCTACGAGCAGTACTTC.

The chain combines TRBV30 with TRBJ1-4, with D uncertain. In germline, CDR1 is GTSNPN, CDR2 SVGIG (reference sequence). The V end was cut by 5 bases, the J end by 8 bases, with 18 bases between. This CDR3 is built from 14 residues. CDR3 DNA sequence: TGTGCCTGGGCCCTTGACACGACGGGGGAAAAACTGTTTTTT. Protein sequence: CAWALDTTGEKLFF.

V is TRBV9 and J is TRBJ2-2, with 9 positions matching TRBD2. V lost 0 bases, J lost 3 bases, and 3 bases stayed unmatched. The CDR3 covers 16 residues. Looked up from germline, CDR1 is SGDLS and CDR2 is YYNGEE. The CDR3 nucleotides are TGTGCCAGCAGCGTAGCCCTAGCGGGATACACCGGGGAGCTGTTTTTT. Translating it yields CASSVALAGYTGELFF.

This clone appeared a single time. This chain joins TRBV6-5 and TRBJ2-5, with D perhaps TRBD2 (5 bases). V was shortened by 6 bases and J by 7 bases, with 12 bases between the two germline ends. Germline CDR1 and CDR2: MNHEY and SVGAGI. This CDR3 spans 12 amino acids. The CDR3 DNA reads as TGTGCCAGCAGGGACGGTGGAGGGACCCAGTACTTC. Translated, it gives CASRDGGGTQYF.

The chain employs TRBV28 and TRBJ1-3; possibly TRBD1 for D (5 bases). With 6 bases removed from V and 0 bases from J, the gap between germline ends came to 9 bases. The CDR3 is made up of 14 amino acids. Germline assignment: CDR1 MDHEN and CDR2 SYDVKM. The chain's CDR3 is CASSPDSSGNTIYF. CDR3 nucleotide sequence: TGTGCCAGCAGCCCCGACAGCTCTGGAAACACCATATATTTT.

This clone was seen just once. The CDR3 loop reads CASSLATDLNTEAFF. The CDR3 nucleotides are TGTGCCAGCAGTTTAGCGACAGACCTGAACACTGAAGCTTTCTTT. This chain connects TRBV27 to TRBJ1-1; a weak D match, TRBD1 (5 bases). The CDR3 totals 15 residues. V dropped 2 bases and J dropped 0 bases, with 10 bases sitting between them. The germline V gene encodes CDR1 MNHEY and CDR2 SMNVEV (reference sequence).

This clone was found a few times. V is TRBV12-5 and J is TRBJ1-4; D not resolved. Germline CDR1 reads LGHNT; CDR2 reads FRNRAP. Trimming pared 3 bases from V and 7 bases from J, leaving 18 bases between. This CDR3 is 16 amino acids long. CDR3 sequence (DNA): TGTGCTAGTGGTTTCCATGTCCGGGGAAAGCGTGAAAAACTGTTTTTT. This encodes CASGFHVRGKREKLFF.

This clone appeared many times. The chain couples TRBV7-2 to TRBJ1-3; D is ambiguous. The CDR3 contains 14 residues. Trimming removed 1 base from V and 2 bases from J, with 6 bases in between. The germline gives CDR1 SGHTA, CDR2 FQGNSA. CDR3 in amino acids: CASSLVRAGNTIYF. The CDR3 bases are TGTGCCAGCAGCTTAGTTCGGGCTGGAAACACCATATATTTT.

The J gene is TRBJ2-3, the V gene TRBV9; TRBD2 agrees at 7 bases. The V and J ends lost 3 bases and 8 bases, in that order; junction bases with no gene match: 0. Germline-derived CDR1 and CDR2 are SGDLS and YYNGEE. The CDR3 runs 11 residues. The CDR3 loop reads CASSGGGTQYF. The CDR3 DNA follows: TGTGCCAGCAGCGGGGGGGGTACGCAGTATTTT.

The chain uses TRBV7-8 and TRBJ1-2, with unresolved D. The CDR3 has 14 amino acids. The V end was cut by 0 bases, the J end by 4 bases, with 9 bases between. Germline V gene lookup returns CDR1 SGHVS and CDR2 FQNEAQ. This CDR3 reads CASSLASRSYGYTF. In nucleotides, the CDR3 is TGTGCCAGCAGCTTAGCGTCGAGATCCTATGGCTACACCTTC.

Here the CDR3 reads CASSGGPNNEQFF. CDR3 DNA sequence: TGTGCCAGCAGCGGGGGCCCTAACAATGAGCAGTTCTTC. The J gene is TRBJ2-1, the V gene TRBV5-6; a weak D match, TRBD1 (6 bases). The CDR3 length is 13 residues. From germline, CDR1 is SGHDT and CDR2 YYEEEE. Trimming shortened V by 4 bases and J by 5 bases, and 10 bases separated the two germline ends.